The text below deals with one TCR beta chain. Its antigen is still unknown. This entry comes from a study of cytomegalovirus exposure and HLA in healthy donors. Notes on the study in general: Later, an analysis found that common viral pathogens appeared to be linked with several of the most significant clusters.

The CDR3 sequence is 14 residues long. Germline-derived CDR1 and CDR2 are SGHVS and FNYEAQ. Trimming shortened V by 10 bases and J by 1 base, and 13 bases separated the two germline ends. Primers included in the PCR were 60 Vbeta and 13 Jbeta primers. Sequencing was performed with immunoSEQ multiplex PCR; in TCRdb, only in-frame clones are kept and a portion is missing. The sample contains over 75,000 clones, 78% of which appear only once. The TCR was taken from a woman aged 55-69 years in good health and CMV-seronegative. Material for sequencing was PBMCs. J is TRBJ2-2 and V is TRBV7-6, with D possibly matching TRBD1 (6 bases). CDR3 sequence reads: CATSGVGNTGELFF. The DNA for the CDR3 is TGTGCCACCTCAGGGGTAGGGAACACCGGGGAGCTGTTTTTT.